Listed here are 4 T cell receptor beta chains from one sample, sequenced in a study of T-cell reconstitution after alpha-beta-depleted transplantation in children. The TCRbeta library incorporated unique molecular identifiers. Via MiXCR, TCRdb re-called the PCR reads, giving one row per CDR3 protein. Of tens of thousands of distinct CDR3 sequences listed, roughly 5.2% are singletons. The starting material was PBMCs, mostly from graft donor cells, obtained 180 days after TCRalphabeta/CD19-depleted stem cell transplant. These TCRs come from a boy in the first two years of life who had a stem cell transplant for acute myeloid leukemia, so the T cells may come from the graft donor.

This clonotype came up many times. The J gene is TRBJ1-1, the V gene TRBV12-3 or TRBV12-4; 7 bases map to TRBD1. The CDR3 is made up of 15 amino acids. The V segment lost 6 bases and the J segment 2 bases; nucleotides outside the gene matches: 9. Here the CDR3 DNA reads TGTGCCAGCAGGGGACCGGGACAGCTAAACACTGAAGCTTTCTTT. Residues: CASRGPGQLNTEAFF.

This clonotype appeared many times. The CDR3 bases are TGTGCCAGCAGCTTCGCCGGGACATTCTACGAGCAGTACTTC. This translates into CASSFAGTFYEQYF. This sequence joins TRBV7-2 and TRBJ2-7; perhaps TRBD1 as D (6 bases). V shed 3 bases and J shed 3 bases, with 12 bases lying between them. CDR3 length equals 14 residues. CDR1 is SGHTA and CDR2 is FQGNSA in the germline V gene.

This clonotype was recorded at least ten times. The chain employs TRBV2 and TRBJ1-1; D is undetermined. Germline V gives CDR1 SNHLY, CDR2 FYNNEI. The CDR3 has 12 amino acids. Trimming removed 6 bases at V and 7 bases at J, with 12 bases between. The CDR3 nucleotides read TGTGCCAGCAGACCACCAGCGGTTGAAGCTTTCTTT. This gives the protein CASRPPAVEAFF.

In its sample, this clonotype was seen a few times. In DNA form, the CDR3 reads TGTGCCAGCTCACCTATGCCAAATCAGCCCCAGCATTTT. Translating it yields CASSPMPNQPQHF. This rearrangement joins TRBV18 to TRBJ1-5; no firm D call. Germline-derived CDR1 and CDR2 are KGHSH and LQKENI. The CDR3 spans 13 residues. V lost 3 bases to trimming and J lost 4 bases, with 7 bases between them.